Shown below are 2 T cell receptor beta chains from a single sample sequenced in a study of CD8+ T cells in alopecia areata. After isolation, RNA underwent reverse transcription to generate cDNA as the sequencing template. The assay was immunoSEQ multiplex PCR, and TCRdb's table has in-frame clones only and misses some. The table lists over 150,000 clones, roughly 60% of them singletons, with 1.5% to 2% in the top ten. The source material was CD4+ T cells sorted from blood, sampled at week 0. Source of these receptors: a human donor with alopecia areata.

The CDR3 DNA follows: TGTGCCAGCAGTCCCACGAGGGGTATGACTGGGGCCAACGTCCTGACTTTC. Its protein is CASSPTRGMTGANVLTF. The V and J genes are TRBV28 and TRBJ2-6; possibly TRBD1 or TRBD2 for D (5 bases each). CDR3 length equals 17 residues. V was shortened by 5 bases and J by 2 bases, with 16 bases between the two germline ends. Germline V gene sequence: CDR1 MDHEN, CDR2 SYDVKM.

The sample holds one count of this clone. V gene TRBV27 combines with J gene TRBJ2-2; a weak D match, TRBD1 (5 bases). The CDR3 length is 13 residues. V lost 6 bases and J lost 5, with 10 bases in between. Germline CDR1 reads MNHEY; CDR2 reads SMNVEV (reference sequence). The CDR3 protein is CASRPRATGELFF. CDR3 nucleotides: TGTGCCAGCAGACCCAGGGCGACCGGGGAGCTGTTTTTT.